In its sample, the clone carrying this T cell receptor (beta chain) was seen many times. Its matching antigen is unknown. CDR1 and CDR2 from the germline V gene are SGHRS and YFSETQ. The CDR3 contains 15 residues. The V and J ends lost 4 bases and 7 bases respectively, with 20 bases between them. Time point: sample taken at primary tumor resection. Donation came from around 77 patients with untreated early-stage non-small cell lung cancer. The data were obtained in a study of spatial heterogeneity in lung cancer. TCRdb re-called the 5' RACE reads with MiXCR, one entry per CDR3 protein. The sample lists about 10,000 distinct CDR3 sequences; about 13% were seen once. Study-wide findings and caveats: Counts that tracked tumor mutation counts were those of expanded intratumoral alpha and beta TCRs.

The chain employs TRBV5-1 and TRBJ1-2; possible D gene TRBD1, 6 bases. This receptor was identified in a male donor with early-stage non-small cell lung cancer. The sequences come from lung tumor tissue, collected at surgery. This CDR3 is CASSTDVGTPIGYTF. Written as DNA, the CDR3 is TGCGCCAGCAGCACGGACGTTGGGACACCCATTGGCTACACCTTC. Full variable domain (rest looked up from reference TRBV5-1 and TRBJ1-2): KAGVTQTPRYLIKTRGQQVTLSCSPISGHRSVSWYQQTPGQGLQFLFEYFSETQRNKGNFPGRFSGRQFSNSRSEMNVSTLELGDSALYLCASSTDVGTPIGYTFGSGTRLTVV.